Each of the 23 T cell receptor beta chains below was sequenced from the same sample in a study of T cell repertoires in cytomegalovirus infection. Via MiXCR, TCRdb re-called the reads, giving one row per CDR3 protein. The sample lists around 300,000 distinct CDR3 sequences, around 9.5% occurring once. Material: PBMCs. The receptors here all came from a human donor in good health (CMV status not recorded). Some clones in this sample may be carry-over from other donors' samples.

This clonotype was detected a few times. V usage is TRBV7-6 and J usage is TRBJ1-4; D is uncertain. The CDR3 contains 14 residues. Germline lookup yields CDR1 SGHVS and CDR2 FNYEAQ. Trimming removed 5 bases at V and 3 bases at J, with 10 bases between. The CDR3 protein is CASSLRTPNEKLFF. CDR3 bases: TGTGCCAGCAGCCTCAGGACTCCTAATGAAAAACTGTTTTTT.

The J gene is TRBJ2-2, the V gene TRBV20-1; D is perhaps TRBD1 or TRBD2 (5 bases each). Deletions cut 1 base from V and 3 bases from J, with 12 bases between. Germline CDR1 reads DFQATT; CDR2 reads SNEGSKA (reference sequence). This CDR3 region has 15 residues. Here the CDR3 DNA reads TGCAGTGCTAGAGGTCTGGGACGGGACACCGGGGAGCTGTTTTTT. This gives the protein CSARGLGRDTGELFF.

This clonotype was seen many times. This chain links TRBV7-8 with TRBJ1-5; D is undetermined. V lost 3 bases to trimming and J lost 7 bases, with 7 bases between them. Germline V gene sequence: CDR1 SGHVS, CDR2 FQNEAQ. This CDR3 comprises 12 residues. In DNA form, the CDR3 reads TGTGCCAGCAGCTTCAGTACCCAGCCCCAGCATTTT. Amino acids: CASSFSTQPQHF.

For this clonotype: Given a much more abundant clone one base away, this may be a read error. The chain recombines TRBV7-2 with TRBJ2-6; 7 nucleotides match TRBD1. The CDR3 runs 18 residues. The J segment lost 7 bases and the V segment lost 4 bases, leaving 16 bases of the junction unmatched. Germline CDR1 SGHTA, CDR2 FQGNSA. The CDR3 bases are TGTGCCAGCAGCTCGAGGGACAGTCAGGGGGTAGGAGCCAACGTCCTGACTTTC. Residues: CASSSRDSQGVGANVLTF.

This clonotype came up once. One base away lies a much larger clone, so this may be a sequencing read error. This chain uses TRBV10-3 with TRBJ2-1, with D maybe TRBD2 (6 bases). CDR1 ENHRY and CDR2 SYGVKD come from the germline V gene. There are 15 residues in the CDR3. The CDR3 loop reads CAIRESGRSYNEQLF. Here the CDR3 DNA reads TGTGCCATCAGGGAAAGCGGGCGTTCCTACAATGAGCAGCTCTTC.

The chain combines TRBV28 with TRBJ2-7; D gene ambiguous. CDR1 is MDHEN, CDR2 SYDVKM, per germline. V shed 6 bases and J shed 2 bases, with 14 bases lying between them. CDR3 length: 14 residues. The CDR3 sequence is CASRDEESPYEQYF. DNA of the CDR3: TGTGCCAGCAGAGACGAGGAGTCCCCCTACGAGCAGTACTTC.

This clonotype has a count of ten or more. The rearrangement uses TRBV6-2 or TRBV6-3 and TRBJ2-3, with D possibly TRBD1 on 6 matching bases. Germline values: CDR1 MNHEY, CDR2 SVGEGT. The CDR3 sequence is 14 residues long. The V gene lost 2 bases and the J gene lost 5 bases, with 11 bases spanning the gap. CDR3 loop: CASSYDRFGDTQYF. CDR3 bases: TGTGCCAGCAGTTACGACAGGTTTGGAGATACGCAGTATTTT.

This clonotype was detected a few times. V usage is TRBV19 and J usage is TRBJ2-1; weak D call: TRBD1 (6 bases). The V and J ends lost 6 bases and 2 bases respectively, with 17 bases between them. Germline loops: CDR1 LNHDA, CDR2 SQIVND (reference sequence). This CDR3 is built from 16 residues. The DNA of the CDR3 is TGTGCCAGTAGGGACAGAGGGGAAAGCGCCTACAATGAGCAGTTCTTC. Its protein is CASRDRGESAYNEQFF.

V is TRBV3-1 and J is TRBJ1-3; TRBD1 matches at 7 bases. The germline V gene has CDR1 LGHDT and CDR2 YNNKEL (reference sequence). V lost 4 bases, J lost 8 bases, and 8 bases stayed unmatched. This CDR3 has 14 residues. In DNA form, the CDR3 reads TGTGCCAGCAGCCTCGGGACAGCCCGCGACACCATATATTTT. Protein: CASSLGTARDTIYF.

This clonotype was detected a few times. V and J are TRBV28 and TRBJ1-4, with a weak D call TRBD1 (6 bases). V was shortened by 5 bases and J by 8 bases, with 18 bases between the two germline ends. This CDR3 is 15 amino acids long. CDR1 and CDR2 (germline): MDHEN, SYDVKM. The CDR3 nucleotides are TGTGCCAGCAGTCCCCGCGGGACAAGGGGGGAAAAACTGTTTTTT. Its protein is CASSPRGTRGEKLFF.

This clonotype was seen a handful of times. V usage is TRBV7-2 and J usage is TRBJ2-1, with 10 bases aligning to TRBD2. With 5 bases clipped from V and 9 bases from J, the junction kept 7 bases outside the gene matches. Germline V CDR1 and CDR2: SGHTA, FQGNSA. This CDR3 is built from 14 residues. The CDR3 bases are TGTGCCAGCAGCCCCCTAGCGGGAGCGGGTGAGCAGTTCTTC. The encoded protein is CASSPLAGAGEQFF.

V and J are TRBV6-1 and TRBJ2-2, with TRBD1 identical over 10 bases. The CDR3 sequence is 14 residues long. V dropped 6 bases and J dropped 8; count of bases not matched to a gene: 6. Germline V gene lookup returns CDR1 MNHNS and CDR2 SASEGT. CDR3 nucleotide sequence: TGTGCCAGCAGGCGGGACAGGGGATGGGGGGAGCTGTTTTTT. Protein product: CASRRDRGWGELFF.

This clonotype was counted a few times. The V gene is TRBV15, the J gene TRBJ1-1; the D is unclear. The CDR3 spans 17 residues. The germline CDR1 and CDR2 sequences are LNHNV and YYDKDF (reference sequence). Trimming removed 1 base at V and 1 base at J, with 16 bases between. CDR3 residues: CATSRVGFPNWNTEAFF. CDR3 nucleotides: TGTGCCACCAGCAGAGTAGGTTTCCCGAACTGGAACACTGAAGCTTTCTTT.

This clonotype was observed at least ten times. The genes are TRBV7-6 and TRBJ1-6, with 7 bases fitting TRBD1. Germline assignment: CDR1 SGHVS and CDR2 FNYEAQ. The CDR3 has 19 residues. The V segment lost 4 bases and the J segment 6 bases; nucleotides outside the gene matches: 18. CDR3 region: CASSSLGGGQSWSNSPLHF. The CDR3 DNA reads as TGTGCCAGCAGCTCCCTGGGGGGGGGACAGTCCTGGAGTAATTCACCCCTCCACTTT.

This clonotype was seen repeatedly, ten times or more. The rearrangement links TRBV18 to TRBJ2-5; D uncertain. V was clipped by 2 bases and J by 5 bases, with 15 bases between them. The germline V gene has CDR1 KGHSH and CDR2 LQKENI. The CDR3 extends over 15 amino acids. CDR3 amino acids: CASSPGTMDGETQYF. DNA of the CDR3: TGTGCCAGCTCACCAGGCACGATGGATGGGGAGACCCAGTACTTC. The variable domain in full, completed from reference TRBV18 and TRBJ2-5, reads NAGVMQNPRHLVRRRGQEARLRCSPMKGHSHVYWYRQLPEEGLKFMVYLQKENIIDESGMPKERFSAEFPKEGPSILRIQQVVRGDSAAYFCASSPGTMDGETQYFGPGTRLLVL.

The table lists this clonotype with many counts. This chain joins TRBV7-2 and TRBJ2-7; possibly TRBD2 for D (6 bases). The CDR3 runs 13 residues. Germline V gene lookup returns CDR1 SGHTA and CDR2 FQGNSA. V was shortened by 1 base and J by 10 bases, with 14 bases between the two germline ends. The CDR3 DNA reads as TGTGCCAGCAGCTTAGAGACTGACGGGGGTCAGTACTTC. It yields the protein CASSLETDGGQYF.

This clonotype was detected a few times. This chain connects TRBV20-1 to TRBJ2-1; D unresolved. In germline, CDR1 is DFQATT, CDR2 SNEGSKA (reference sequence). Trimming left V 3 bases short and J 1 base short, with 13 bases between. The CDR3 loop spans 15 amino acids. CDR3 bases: TGCAGTGCTAGGGACCCTAACCCATCCTACAATGAGCAGTTCTTC. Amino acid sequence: CSARDPNPSYNEQFF.

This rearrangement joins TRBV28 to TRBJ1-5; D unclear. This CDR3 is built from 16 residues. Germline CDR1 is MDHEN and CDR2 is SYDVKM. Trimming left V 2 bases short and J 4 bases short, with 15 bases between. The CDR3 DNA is TGTGCCAGCAGTTTACCCCTGGGATCAGCAAATCAGCCCCAGCATTTT. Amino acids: CASSLPLGSANQPQHF.

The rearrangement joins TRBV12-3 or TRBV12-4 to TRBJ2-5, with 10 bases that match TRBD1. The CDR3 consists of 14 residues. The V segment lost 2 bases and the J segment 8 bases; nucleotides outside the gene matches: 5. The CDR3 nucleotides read TGTGCCAGCAGTTTATCGGACAGGGGGATTACCCAGTACTTC. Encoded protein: CASSLSDRGITQYF.

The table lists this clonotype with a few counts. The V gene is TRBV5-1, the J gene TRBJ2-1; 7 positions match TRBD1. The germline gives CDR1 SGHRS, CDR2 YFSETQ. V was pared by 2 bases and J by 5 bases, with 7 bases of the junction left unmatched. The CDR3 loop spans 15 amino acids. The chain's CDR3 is CASSFRDSGNNEQFF. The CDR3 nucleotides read TGCGCCAGCAGCTTCCGGGACAGTGGTAACAATGAGCAGTTCTTC.

CDR3 sequence (DNA): TGTGCCTGGAGTGTACGAGGGATGAGCGGCTACACCTTC. This translates into CAWSVRGMSGYTF. This chain joins TRBV30 and TRBJ1-2; D gene ambiguous. V lost 0 bases to trimming and J lost 8 bases, with 13 bases between them. This CDR3 region has 13 residues. Germline V gene sequence: CDR1 GTSNPN, CDR2 SVGIG (reference sequence).

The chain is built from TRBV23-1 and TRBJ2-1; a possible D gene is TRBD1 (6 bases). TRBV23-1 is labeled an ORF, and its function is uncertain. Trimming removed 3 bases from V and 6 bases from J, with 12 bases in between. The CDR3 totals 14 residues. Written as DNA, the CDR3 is TGCGCCAGCAGTCAGAACCGGGACATCAATGAGCAGTTCTTC. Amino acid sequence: CASSQNRDINEQFF.

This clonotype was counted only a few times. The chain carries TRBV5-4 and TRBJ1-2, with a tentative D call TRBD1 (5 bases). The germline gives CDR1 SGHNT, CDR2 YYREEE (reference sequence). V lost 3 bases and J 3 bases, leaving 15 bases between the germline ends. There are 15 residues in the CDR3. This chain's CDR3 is CASSSTPRGDYGYTF. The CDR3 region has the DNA TGTGCCAGCAGCTCAACCCCGAGGGGCGACTATGGCTACACCTTC.